The present T cell receptor beta chain was sequenced within a study of cytomegalovirus exposure and HLA in healthy donors. Study results and caveats: Prediction of most subjects' HLA-A and HLA-B alleles by TCR beta sequences was reportedly accurate. In a later analysis, HLA-C alleles had the fewest associated TCRs, DRB1 alleles the most. The listing of roughly 160 TCR beta chains classed them as cytomegalovirus-associated. TCR beta V segments were, for the most part, productive about 87% or about 30% of the time in an earlier analysis.

The PCR made use of 60 Vbeta and 13 Jbeta primers. Some clones are missing from TCRdb's copy, which holds only in-frame ones; the method was immunoSEQ multiplex PCR. The sample holds about 150,000 clones, roughly three quarters seen once. The CDR3 length is 16 residues. Germline V gene lookup returns CDR1 MNHEY and CDR2 SVGAGI. The trim removed 2 bases at V and 8 bases at J, leaving 7 bases unmatched. A note on this clone: Antigen specificity is unknown.

The receptor's source is a woman between 35 and 50 years old in good health and CMV-seronegative. The genes are TRBV6-5 and TRBJ1-6; TRBD1 aligns across 9 bases. Source material: PBMCs. CDR3: CASSYRGTGNHSPLHF. Here the CDR3 DNA reads TGTGCCAGCAGTTACAGGGGGACAGGGAACCATTCACCCCTCCACTTT.